Following are 14 T cell receptor beta chains from one sample sequenced in a study of shared clonotypes between healthy human individuals. Clones were sequenced by immunoSEQ multiplex PCR, and TCRdb holds only the in-frame ones, with some missing. The table shows a few million clones, with roughly 93% occurring only once. Material for sequencing was naive CD4+ T cells from PBMCs. Subset denoted: CD45RA+ positively selected. The receptors were sampled from a man younger than 35 in good health. Some clones in this sample may be carry-over from other donors' samples.

CDR3 DNA: TGTGCCAGCAGCTCAGGGGCTCAGCCCCAGCATTTT. This encodes CASSSGAQPQHF. The rearrangement links TRBV7-9 to TRBJ1-5, with D tentatively TRBD1 (6 bases). Germline values: CDR1 SEHNR, CDR2 FQNEAQ (reference sequence). The CDR3 totals 12 residues. V lost 4 bases to trimming and J lost 6 bases, with 7 bases between them.

The V call is TRBV5-1, the J call TRBJ2-3, with 9 nucleotides matching TRBD1. The CDR3 consists of 15 residues. Germline loops: CDR1 SGHRS, CDR2 YFSETQ. Trimming removed 4 bases from V and 4 bases from J; junction bases left unmatched: 7. The DNA for the CDR3 is TGCGCCAGCAGCGCCGGGGACAGGGACTCAGATACGCAGTATTTT. Translating gives CASSAGDRDSDTQYF.

V and J are TRBV28 and TRBJ1-1, with TRBD1 matching over 7 bases. This CDR3 has 16 residues. Germline CDR1 is MDHEN and CDR2 is SYDVKM. Trimming removed 6 bases from V and 6 bases from J; junction bases left unmatched: 16. This chain's CDR3 is CASSPTPETGRPEAFF. For the CDR3, the DNA is TGTGCCAGCAGCCCCACTCCGGAGACAGGGCGTCCTGAAGCTTTCTTT.

The V gene is TRBV11-3, the J gene TRBJ2-7; TRBD2 matches at 13 bases. Germline V gene lookup returns CDR1 SGHNT and CDR2 YENEEA. This CDR3 contains 15 residues. The trim removed 1 base at V and 6 bases at J, leaving 3 bases unmatched. The CDR3 nucleotides are TGTGCCAGCAGCTTAGGGACTAGCGGGAGCTCCGAGCAGTACTTC. This sequence encodes CASSLGTSGSSEQYF. Based on the CDR3 plus reference TRBV11-3 and TRBJ2-7, the full variable domain is EAGVVQSPRYKIIEKKQPVAFWCNPISGHNTLYWYLQNLGQGPELLIRYENEEAVDDSQLPKDRFSAERLKGVDSTLKIQPAELGDSAVYLCASSLGTSGSSEQYFGPGTRLTVT.

The genes are TRBV27 and TRBJ1-1; D gene ambiguous. V lost 1 base and J 4 bases, leaving 16 bases between the germline ends. Germline V gives CDR1 MNHEY, CDR2 SMNVEV (reference sequence). This CDR3 has 16 residues. The CDR3 spells CASSLFVGVGVTEAFF. CDR3 DNA sequence: TGTGCCAGCAGTTTATTCGTCGGGGTCGGTGTCACTGAAGCTTTCTTT.

This sequence joins TRBV19 and TRBJ2-7; D is ambiguous. Germline CDR1 and CDR2: LNHDA and SQIVND (reference sequence). CDR3 size: 13 residues. Trimming took 5 bases from V and 3 from J, leaving 11 bases between them. The CDR3 protein is CASSLAGYYEQYF. The CDR3 DNA sequence: TGTGCCAGTAGTTTGGCTGGATACTACGAGCAGTACTTC.

V gene TRBV6-6 combines with J gene TRBJ1-5, with TRBD1 identical over 7 bases. CDR1 is MNHNY, CDR2 SVGAGI, per germline (reference sequence). Trimming removed 2 bases from V and 4 bases from J; junction bases left unmatched: 8. The CDR3 is made up of 16 amino acids. This CDR3 reads CASSYGYGTANQPQHF. The CDR3 DNA sequence: TGTGCCAGCAGTTACGGGTACGGGACAGCTAATCAGCCCCAGCATTTT.

This clone appeared a single time. The chain uses TRBV10-3 and TRBJ1-2, with a tentative D call TRBD1 (5 bases). Trimming left V 2 bases short and J 0 bases short, with 10 bases between. This CDR3 contains 15 residues. Germline V lookup: CDR1 ENHRY, CDR2 SYGVKD. CDR3 nucleotides: TGTGCCATCAGTGAGAGACAGACTACTAACTATGGCTACACCTTC. Its protein is CAISERQTTNYGYTF.

The chain joins TRBV5-4 to TRBJ2-3; 12 nucleotides agree with TRBD2. CDR1 and CDR2 (germline): SGHNT, YYREEE (reference sequence). The CDR3 is 17 amino acids. The junction had 11 bases not matched to a gene; V was cut back by 5 bases and J by 4 bases. DNA of the CDR3: TGTGCCAGCAGTCGTCGACTAGCGGGAGCGAGCGCAGATACGCAGTATTTT. It encodes CASSRRLAGASADTQYF.

This sequence joins TRBV5-1 and TRBJ2-6; 7 bases fit TRBD1. V lost 0 bases to trimming and J lost 0 bases; unmatched junction nucleotides: 9. This CDR3 is 19 amino acids long. The V gene's germline CDR1 is SGHRS and CDR2 YFSETQ. In DNA, the CDR3 is TGCGCCAGCAGCTTGGAGAACAGGGGACGGACCTCTGGGGCCAACGTCCTGACTTTC. Translation: CASSLENRGRTSGANVLTF.

In the case of this clone: Within the sample, other DNA sequences also encode this same CDR3. The chain combines TRBV18 with TRBJ2-5; TRBD2 might be the D (6 bases). Germline loops: CDR1 KGHSH, CDR2 LQKENI. The CDR3 has 13 residues. V lost 1 base and J lost 5, with 8 bases in between. The CDR3: CASSPLEGETQYF. CDR3 in DNA: TGTGCCAGCTCACCACTGGAGGGGGAGACCCAGTACTTC.

The rearrangement uses TRBV7-9 and TRBJ1-2, with TRBD1 identical over 7 bases. The CDR3 consists of 15 residues. The V segment lost 5 bases and the J segment 2 bases; nucleotides outside the gene matches: 8. Germline V gene lookup returns CDR1 SEHNR and CDR2 FQNEAQ (reference sequence). CDR3 protein: CASSRSQGGNYGYTF. The DNA of the CDR3 is TGTGCCAGCAGCCGGTCCCAGGGGGGGAACTATGGCTACACCTTC.

This chain links TRBV5-1 with TRBJ1-2, with unresolved D. Germline V CDR1 and CDR2: SGHRS, YFSETQ. CDR3 length: 14 amino acids. The ends were cut back, 0 bases at V and 5 bases at J, with 11 bases in the middle. DNA for the CDR3: TGCGCCAGCAGCTTGGATTGGCAGAATTATGGCTACACCTTC. It specifies CASSLDWQNYGYTF.

This clone was picked up one time. V and J are TRBV6-1 and TRBJ2-7; 8 positions agree with TRBD2. The CDR3 runs 15 residues. V gave up 4 bases and J gave up 4 bases; unmatched junction bases: 9. Germline V gene sequence: CDR1 MNHNS, CDR2 SASEGT. The CDR3 here is CASSVLSGIGYEQYF. In DNA form, the CDR3 reads TGTGCCAGCAGTGTCCTTAGCGGGATCGGTTACGAGCAGTACTTC.